The TCR beta chain described here comes from a study of T cells after yellow fever vaccination. Template-switching 5'RACE yielded the TCR cDNA; a universal primer site and UMIs were added in the process. Via MiXCR, TCRdb re-called the 5' RACE reads, giving one row per CDR3 protein. The sample includes hundreds of thousands of distinct CDR3 sequences, about 19% of them seen just once. General study points: Most primary-vaccination clones reappeared after the booster (about 95% CD4, approximately 88% CD8).

This clonotype was seen only a few times. Its matching antigen is unknown. CDR3 length equals 13 residues. Looked up from germline, CDR1 is MNHEY and CDR2 is SMNVEV (reference sequence). The V gene lost 3 bases and the J gene lost 5 bases, with 8 bases spanning the gap. The sequenced sample was PBMCs, obtained before the yellow fever booster vaccination. This chain joins TRBV27 and TRBJ1-5; D remains ambiguous. This sequence originates from a young man who received the YFV17D yellow fever vaccine. CDR3 in DNA: TGTGCCAGCAGTTTCACCATCGATCAGCCCCAGCATTTT. Translated, it gives CASSFTIDQPQHF.